The 28 T cell receptor beta chains reported below all come from one sample, sequenced in a study of T-cell reconstitution after alpha-beta-depleted transplantation in children. This sample's TCRbeta library carried unique molecular identifier barcodes. TCRdb processed the PCR reads anew with MiXCR; each CDR3 protein has one entry. The sample has around 72,000 distinct CDR3 sequences, approximately 5% seen once. The input for sequencing was PBMCs, mostly from graft donor cells, taken 180 days after TCRalphabeta/CD19-depleted stem cell transplant. The receptors were gathered from a boy under three years old who had a stem cell transplant for acute myeloid leukemia, so the T cells may come from the graft donor.

In its sample, this clonotype was seen many times. V and J are TRBV25-1 and TRBJ2-7; 8 bases line up with TRBD1. Germline loops: CDR1 MGHDK, CDR2 SYGVNS. The CDR3 consists of 15 residues. V dropped 3 bases and J dropped 3; count of bases not matched to a gene: 7. The CDR3 DNA reads TGTGCCAGCAGTGAGACAGGGGAAGGGGTCTACGAGCAGTACTTC. It codes for CASSETGEGVYEQYF.

Many counts were recorded for this clonotype. The chain uses TRBV20-1 and TRBJ1-6; maybe TRBD1 (6 bases). Germline assignment: CDR1 DFQATT and CDR2 SNEGSKA (reference sequence). The CDR3 runs to 14 residues. Trimming removed 3 bases from V and 6 bases from J, with 12 bases in between. The CDR3 nucleotides read TGCAGTGCTAGGGGTGGGGGCTCTAATTCACCCCTCCACTTT. Translating gives CSARGGGSNSPLHF.

This clonotype was detected ten times or more. The V call is TRBV19, the J call TRBJ1-5; TRBD1 might be the D (5 bases). The CDR3 has 15 residues. V was shortened by 1 base and J by 10 bases, with 17 bases between the two germline ends. Germline CDR1 and CDR2: LNHDA and SQIVND (reference sequence). In DNA form, the CDR3 reads TGTGCCAGTAGTATAGGGCAGGGATCCCCAGGACCCCAGCATTTT. Its protein product is CASSIGQGSPGPQHF.

This clonotype was seen repeatedly, ten times or more. This sequence joins TRBV5-1 and TRBJ2-3; 10 bases match TRBD2. V lost 0 bases and J lost 4; bases outside the gene matches: 11. This CDR3 has 18 amino acids. Germline V gives CDR1 SGHRS, CDR2 YFSETQ. CDR3 nucleotides: TGCGCCAGCAGCTTGGGTCTAGCGGGGGCCACGGGGGCAGATACGCAGTATTTT. Encoded protein: CASSLGLAGATGADTQYF.

This clonotype was recorded at least ten times. This chain connects TRBV12-3 or TRBV12-4 to TRBJ2-3; D possibly corresponds to TRBD1 (5 bases). V was shortened by 6 bases and J by 0 bases, with 10 bases between the two germline ends. The CDR3 loop spans 14 amino acids. The CDR3 sequence: CASRDSGSTDTQYF. The CDR3 region has the DNA TGTGCCAGCAGGGATTCAGGGAGCACAGATACGCAGTATTTT.

This clonotype was observed a handful of times. The junction and the germline gene differ at one end; a read error may be behind it. The rearrangement links TRBV7-2 to TRBJ2-1; 10 positions match TRBD2. The germline V gene has CDR1 SGHTA and CDR2 FQGNSA. This CDR3 region has 16 residues. CDR3 region: CASSLAGELGRDEQFF. CDR3 coding DNA: TGTGCCAGCAGCCTAGCGGGGGAGCTCGGGAGGGATGAGCAGTTCTTC. Full variable domain (remainder filled in from reference TRBV7-2 and TRBJ2-1): GAGVSQSPSNKVTEKGKDVELRCDPISGHTALYWYRQSLGQGLEFLIYFQGNSAPDKSGLPSDRFSAERTGGSVSTLTIQRTQQEDSAVYLCASSLAGELGRDEQFFGPGTRLTVL.

In this sample, this clonotype turned up many times. CDR3 region: CASSQGSGRKVGGELFF. The CDR3 bases are TGTGCCAGCAGCCAGGGTTCGGGGAGAAAAGTAGGCGGGGAGCTGTTTTTT. V and J are TRBV3-1 and TRBJ2-2; tentatively, D is TRBD2 (5 bases). CDR3 length: 17 amino acids. Germline CDR1 reads LGHDT; CDR2 reads YNNKEL (reference sequence). The ends were cut back, 3 bases at V and 7 bases at J, with 21 bases in the middle.

The chain links TRBV2 to TRBJ2-1; no definite D call. This CDR3 is built from 11 residues. Germline loops: CDR1 SNHLY, CDR2 FYNNEI. V lost 6 bases, J lost 7 bases, and 7 bases lay in between. CDR3 sequence reads: CASRDRNEQFF. For the CDR3, the DNA is TGTGCCAGCAGGGACCGAAATGAGCAGTTCTTC. Supplemented by reference TRBV2 and TRBJ2-1, the full variable domain reads EPEVTQTPSHQVTQMGQEVILRCVPISNHLYFYWYRQILGQKVEFLVSFYNNEISEKSEIFDDQFSVERPDGSNFTLKIRSTKLEDSAMYFCASRDRNEQFFGPGTRLTVL.

This clonotype has a count of ten or more. The chain carries TRBV28 and TRBJ2-2, with D tentatively TRBD2 (5 bases). The V gene lost 0 bases and the J gene lost 1 base, with 12 bases spanning the gap. There are 17 residues in the CDR3. CDR1 MDHEN and CDR2 SYDVKM come from the germline V gene. The CDR3 DNA reads TGTGCCAGCAGTTTATGGATGCGGGTTGGGAACACCGGGGAGCTGTTTTTT. Protein sequence: CASSLWMRVGNTGELFF.

This clonotype was detected many times. The CDR3 DNA reads as TGTGCCAGCAGTTTAGGCCGGAACAATGAGCAGTTCTTC. This encodes CASSLGRNNEQFF. The V and J genes are TRBV12-3 or TRBV12-4 and TRBJ2-1, with unresolved D. The CDR3 covers 13 residues. Trimming removed 1 base from V and 5 bases from J, with 6 bases in between.

This clonotype was seen many times. The rearrangement joins TRBV6-6 to TRBJ2-2; D perhaps matches TRBD1 (5 bases). Germline V gene sequence: CDR1 MNHNY, CDR2 SVGAGI (reference sequence). V lost 7 bases and J lost 6, with 12 bases in between. The CDR3 sequence is 13 residues long. CDR3 coding DNA: TGTGCCAGCACCAGGGAAGGAGCCGGGGAGCTGTTTTTT. Translated: CASTREGAGELFF.

This clonotype has at least ten counts. The rearrangement uses TRBV6-5 and TRBJ1-4; D may be TRBD1 (5 bases). The CDR3 extends over 15 amino acids. Trimming left V 6 bases short and J 3 bases short, with 14 bases between. Germline values: CDR1 MNHEY, CDR2 SVGAGI. CDR3 sequence reads: CASSRWDGPNEKLFF. The DNA for the CDR3 is TGTGCCAGCAGCCGATGGGACGGACCTAATGAAAAACTGTTTTTT.

This clonotype was detected many times. V and J are TRBV20-1 and TRBJ1-2, with D perhaps TRBD1 (6 bases). Germline-derived CDR1 and CDR2 are DFQATT and SNEGSKA (reference sequence). V lost 0 bases to trimming and J lost 8 bases, with 22 bases between them. The CDR3 totals 16 residues. CDR3 in amino acids: CSARDLRGHPGSGYTF. For the CDR3, the DNA is TGCAGTGCTAGAGATCTCCGGGGGCATCCGGGTTCGGGCTACACCTTC.

There are many counts of this clonotype. This sequence joins TRBV20-1 and TRBJ1-5; no definite D call. The CDR3 runs to 10 residues. Trimming shortened V by 7 bases and J by 7 bases, and 8 bases separated the two germline ends. Germline V gene data show CDR1 as DFQATT and CDR2 as SNEGSKA (reference sequence). The CDR3 is CSDGGQPQHF. The CDR3 DNA sequence: TGCAGTGACGGTGGGCAGCCCCAGCATTTT.

The table lists this clonotype with many counts. This sequence joins TRBV12-3 or TRBV12-4 and TRBJ1-3, with D possibly TRBD1 on 5 matching bases. Between the trimmed V and J ends, which lost 3 bases and 0 bases, there was a span of 9 bases. CDR3 length: 15 residues. For the CDR3, the DNA is TGTGCCAGCAGTTTGGGGGGTGGCTCTGGAAACACCATATATTTT. This encodes CASSLGGGSGNTIYF.

In this sample, this clonotype turned up many times. The CDR3 DNA is TGCAGCGGTCAAGTTAACTATGGCTACACCTTC. This encodes CSGQVNYGYTF. The gene calls are TRBV29-1 and TRBJ1-2; no definite D call. Trimming left V 7 bases short and J 1 base short, with 7 bases between. The V gene's germline CDR1 is SQVTM and CDR2 ANQGSEA. CDR3 length: 11 amino acids. Full variable domain (rest looked up from reference TRBV29-1 and TRBJ1-2): SAVISQKPSRDICQRGTSLTIQCQVDSQVTMMFWYRQQPGQSLTLIATANQGSEATYESGFVIDKFPISRPNLTFSTLTVSNMSPEDSSIYLCSGQVNYGYTFGSGTRLTVV.

This clonotype was seen repeatedly, ten times or more. This rearrangement joins TRBV7-7 to TRBJ2-5, with D tentatively TRBD1 (5 bases). V lost 0 bases and J lost 5, with 10 bases in between. This CDR3 region has 14 residues. Germline V gives CDR1 SSHAT, CDR2 FNYEAQ (reference sequence). The CDR3 region is CASSLAGAWETQYF. The DNA for the CDR3 is TGTGCCAGCAGCTTAGCAGGGGCGTGGGAGACCCAGTACTTC.

This clonotype was seen ten or more times. This rearrangement joins TRBV5-1 to TRBJ2-2, with TRBD2 matching 10 bases. CDR1 is SGHRS and CDR2 is YFSETQ in the germline V gene. The CDR3 consists of 17 residues. The V segment lost 0 bases and the J segment 4 bases; nucleotides outside the gene matches: 6. CDR3 sequence: CASSLADSGGITGELFF. The DNA for the CDR3 is TGCGCCAGCAGCTTGGCCGATAGCGGGGGGATCACCGGGGAGCTGTTTTTT.

Many counts were recorded for this clonotype. The V call is TRBV7-9, the J call TRBJ1-1; D not certain. The CDR3 spans 13 residues. Germline V gives CDR1 SEHNR, CDR2 FQNEAQ (reference sequence). V was cut by 5 bases and J by 1 base, with 8 bases left in between. The CDR3 is CASSRTRNTEAFF. Here the CDR3 DNA reads TGTGCCAGCAGCCGGACGAGGAACACTGAAGCTTTCTTT. Drawing the rest from reference TRBV7-9 and TRBJ1-1, the complete variable domain is DTGVSQNPRHKITKRGQNVTFRCDPISEHNRLYWYRQTLGQGPEFLTYFQNEAQLEKSRLLSDRFSAERPKGSFSTLEIQRTEQGDSAMYLCASSRTRNTEAFFGQGTRLTVV.

This clonotype has a handful of counts. This chain uses TRBV7-2 with TRBJ2-2, with 8 positions matching TRBD1. CDR1 and CDR2 from the germline V gene are SGHTA and FQGNSA. V lost 0 bases, J lost 4 bases, and 16 bases stayed unmatched. The CDR3 has 20 residues. The CDR3 reads CASSLALIFPRTGPTGELFF. CDR3 in DNA: TGTGCCAGCAGCTTAGCGCTCATCTTTCCCCGGACAGGGCCCACCGGGGAGCTGTTTTTT.

This clonotype was seen repeatedly, ten times or more. V is TRBV19 and J is TRBJ1-4; the D is unclear. The CDR3 is 13 residues long. With 5 bases removed from V and 4 bases from J, the gap between germline ends came to 8 bases. CDR1 is LNHDA, CDR2 SQIVND, per germline (reference sequence). The CDR3 DNA sequence: TGTGCCAGTAGTCGACAAGTTAATGAAAAACTGTTTTTT. This gives the protein CASSRQVNEKLFF.

This clonotype appeared many times. The CDR3 sequence is CASSFRRPNTEAFF. The CDR3 bases are TGTGCCAGCAGTTTTCGGCGGCCGAACACTGAAGCTTTCTTT. This chain uses TRBV12-3 or TRBV12-4 with TRBJ1-1, with unresolved D. The germline V and J ends were trimmed by 3 bases and 1 base, with 9 bases remaining between them. The CDR3 spans 14 residues.

This clonotype was seen repeatedly, ten times or more. The chain employs TRBV2 and TRBJ2-5, with TRBD2 matching 10 bases. CDR3 length equals 16 residues. Germline V gene sequence: CDR1 SNHLY, CDR2 FYNNEI. After removal of 7 bases from V and 5 bases from J, the junction contained 13 bases not matched to a gene. The chain's CDR3 is CASTHRSGGAGETQYF. The CDR3 DNA reads TGTGCCAGCACCCACAGAAGCGGGGGGGCCGGGGAGACCCAGTACTTC.

As concerns this clonotype: Germline is not matched at one junction end, which may reflect a read error. The chain combines TRBV4-2 with TRBJ2-2; no firm D call. CDR3 size: 14 residues. Germline-derived CDR1 and CDR2 are LGHNA and YNFKEQ. The CDR3 loop is CARSPTVLTGELFF. CDR3 coding DNA: TGTGCCAGGAGCCCGACGGTGCTCACCGGGGAGCTGTTTTTT.

This clonotype was picked up many times. This chain joins TRBV12-3 or TRBV12-4 and TRBJ1-5, with 8 positions matching TRBD1. CDR3 size: 14 residues. The J segment lost 7 bases and the V segment lost 2 bases, leaving 4 bases of the junction unmatched. CDR3 in amino acids: CASSLRDRNQPQHF. CDR3 sequence (DNA): TGTGCCAGCAGTTTAAGGGACAGGAACCAGCCCCAGCATTTT.

This clonotype was observed many times. The chain employs TRBV18 and TRBJ2-1; D may be TRBD1 (6 bases). Trimming removed 2 bases from V and 0 bases from J, with 11 bases in between. Germline values: CDR1 KGHSH, CDR2 LQKENI. The CDR3 has 16 residues. For the CDR3, the DNA is TGTGCCAGCTCACCATCTACAGGGAGCTCCTACAATGAGCAGTTCTTC. Amino acids: CASSPSTGSSYNEQFF.

This clonotype was recorded at least ten times. The rearrangement joins TRBV13 to TRBJ2-7; D might be TRBD2 (5 bases). Germline V lookup: CDR1 PRHDT, CDR2 FYEKMQ (reference sequence). V lost 2 bases, J lost 2 bases, and 7 bases lay in between. The length of the CDR3 is 13 residues. CDR3 bases: TGTGCCAGCAGCTTACGGGGTGCCTACGAGCAGTACTTC. This translates into CASSLRGAYEQYF. Looking up the rest from reference TRBV13 and TRBJ2-7 gives the full variable domain: AAGVIQSPRHLIKEKRETATLKCYPIPRHDTVYWYQQGPGQDPQFLISFYEKMQSDKGSIPDRFSAQQFSDYHSELNMSSLELGDSALYFCASSLRGAYEQYFGPGTRLTVT.

This clonotype was detected ten times or more. This chain links TRBV7-9 with TRBJ2-2; D gene ambiguous. Per the germline V gene, CDR1 is SEHNR and CDR2 is FQNEAQ (reference sequence). The ends were cut back, 7 bases at V and 5 bases at J, with 5 bases in the middle. The CDR3 runs to 11 residues. CDR3 nucleotide sequence: TGTGCCAGCATCGAAACCGGGGAGCTGTTTTTT. This translates into CASIETGELFF.